Sequencing of this TCR beta chain was carried out in a study of graft-versus-host responses after intestinal transplantation. TCRdb's table, derived via immunoSEQ multiplex PCR, lists solely in-frame clones and lacks some. The sample lists 77,000 or so clones; roughly 94% were seen once. This clone was counted once. Its antigen is as yet unknown. This sequence was found in a human donor who received an intestinal transplant. Source: unstimulated CD8+ T cells sorted from spleen or lymph node cells, taken before intestinal transplant.

The chain's CDR3 is CASSRDRGGNEQFF. DNA for the CDR3: TGTGCCAGCAGCCGGGACAGGGGCGGCAATGAGCAGTTCTTC. The rearrangement uses TRBV7-9 and TRBJ2-1; 10 nucleotides match TRBD1. CDR3 length: 14 residues. After removal of 5 bases from V and 6 bases from J, the junction contained 4 bases not matched to a gene. Germline CDR1 and CDR2: SEHNR and FQNEAQ (reference sequence).